The rows below give T cell receptor beta chains drawn from one sample of a study of blood T cell repertoires in COVID-19. Here immunoSEQ multiplex PCR was the method, and the copy in TCRdb shows in-frame clones only, minus some. The profile shows 200,000 to 250,000 clones, roughly 84% of them singletons. Sequenced input: peripheral blood. Receptors originate from a woman older than 75 with active or convalescent COVID-19. Each CDR3 is given with its conserved first and last residue. A D gene is named only where the DNA matches it firmly. Expanded clones are given a class, and other clones once, few, many or no size at all.

v_gene: TRBV9
d_gene: .
j_gene: TRBJ1-1
abundance: .
CDR3aa: CASSKQVNTEAFF
CDR3nt: TGTGCCAGCAGCAAACAGGTTAACACTGAAGCTTTCTTT

v_gene: TRBV7-2
d_gene: .
j_gene: TRBJ1-1
abundance: .
CDR3aa: CASSLGWPTEAFF
CDR3nt: TGTGCCAGCAGCTTAGGGTGGCCGACTGAAGCTTTCTTT

v_gene: TRBV28
d_gene: .
j_gene: TRBJ1-5
abundance: .
CDR3aa: CASSLARGGNQPQHF
CDR3nt: TGTGCCAGCAGTTTAGCTCGGGGGGGCAATCAGCCCCAGCATTTT

v_gene: TRBV9
d_gene: TRBD2
j_gene: TRBJ2-3
abundance: .
CDR3aa: CASSASGTSTDTQYF
CDR3nt: TGTGCCAGCAGCGCTTCCGGGACTAGTACTGATACGCAGTATTTT

v_gene: TRBV19
d_gene: TRBD2
j_gene: TRBJ2-5
abundance: .
CDR3aa: CASRDLAGSQETQYF
CDR3nt: TGTGCCAGTAGGGATCTAGCGGGTTCCCAAGAGACCCAGTACTTC

v_gene: TRBV5-4
d_gene: .
j_gene: TRBJ1-2
abundance: .
CDR3aa: CASSLYGSYGYTF
CDR3nt: TGTGCCAGCAGCTTGTACGGGTCTTATGGCTACACCTTC

v_gene: TRBV4-3
d_gene: .
j_gene: TRBJ1-2
abundance: .
CDR3aa: CASSQGAQANYGYTF
CDR3nt: TGCGCCAGCAGCCAAGGGGCCCAAGCTAACTATGGCTACACCTTC

v_gene: TRBV29-1
d_gene: .
j_gene: TRBJ2-7
abundance: .
CDR3aa: CSVVTGDKQYF
CDR3nt: TGCAGCGTCGTGACCGGCGACAAGCAGTACTTC

v_gene: TRBV10-1
d_gene: TRBD1
j_gene: TRBJ1-2
abundance: .
CDR3aa: CASSESPDRAGYGYTF
CDR3nt: TGCGCCAGCAGTGAGTCGCCCGACAGGGCAGGCTATGGCTACACCTTC

v_gene: TRBV6-1
d_gene: TRBD1
j_gene: TRBJ1-2
abundance: .
CDR3aa: CASTRDRENYGYTF
CDR3nt: TGTGCCAGCACCCGGGACAGGGAAAACTATGGCTACACCTTC

v_gene: TRBV5-4
d_gene: .
j_gene: TRBJ2-5
abundance: .
CDR3aa: CASSLNREGTQYF
CDR3nt: TGTGCCAGCAGCTTGAACAGGGAGGGGACCCAGTACTTC

v_gene: TRBV11-3
d_gene: .
j_gene: TRBJ2-6
abundance: .
CDR3aa: CASSRLVAGANVLTF
CDR3nt: TGTGCCAGCAGCCGACTAGTGGCTGGGGCCAACGTCCTGACTTTC

v_gene: TRBV13
d_gene: TRBD2
j_gene: TRBJ2-1
abundance: .
CDR3aa: CASRRASGRDEQFF
CDR3nt: TGTGCCAGCAGAAGGGCTAGCGGGAGGGATGAGCAGTTCTTC

v_gene: TRBV27
d_gene: TRBD2
j_gene: TRBJ2-3
abundance: once
CDR3aa: CASSKEGTSGTRTDTQYF
CDR3nt: TGTGCCAGCAGTAAAGAAGGGACTAGCGGGACTCGCACAGATACGCAGTATTTT

v_gene: TRBV18
d_gene: .
j_gene: TRBJ1-4
abundance: .
CDR3aa: CASSPPPGEKLFF
CDR3nt: TGTGCCAGCTCACCACCCCCCGGGGAAAAACTGTTTTTT

v_gene: TRBV18
d_gene: .
j_gene: TRBJ1-1
abundance: .
CDR3aa: CASSPPVGAGTEAFF
CDR3nt: TGTGCCAGCTCACCACCGGTAGGGGCGGGGACTGAAGCTTTCTTT

v_gene: TRBV11-3
d_gene: TRBD2
j_gene: TRBJ2-5
abundance: once
CDR3aa: CASSLGASGQETQYF
CDR3nt: TGTGCCAGCAGCTTAGGGGCTAGCGGCCAAGAGACCCAGTACTTC

v_gene: TRBV7-8
d_gene: TRBD2
j_gene: TRBJ2-3
abundance: once
CDR3aa: CASRSGLAGRWDTQYF
CDR3nt: TGTGCCAGCAGGTCTGGCCTAGCGGGAAGGTGGGATACGCAGTATTTT

v_gene: TRBV18
d_gene: TRBD1
j_gene: TRBJ1-5
abundance: .
CDR3aa: CASSPSTGAYQPQHF
CDR3nt: TGTGCCAGCTCACCCTCGACAGGGGCCTACCAGCCCCAGCATTTT

v_gene: TRBV6-5
d_gene: .
j_gene: TRBJ1-1
abundance: .
CDR3aa: CASRIMGRGNTEAFF
CDR3nt: TGTGCCAGCAGGATAATGGGCAGGGGGAACACTGAAGCTTTCTTT

v_gene: TRBV5-1
d_gene: .
j_gene: TRBJ2-6
abundance: .
CDR3aa: CASSLSVSGANVLTF
CDR3nt: TGCGCCAGCAGCTTGTCGGTCTCTGGGGCCAACGTCCTGACTTTC

v_gene: TRBV18
d_gene: .
j_gene: TRBJ1-1
abundance: .
CDR3aa: CASSGFEGGAGTEAFF
CDR3nt: TGTGCCAGCTCCGGGTTCGAGGGGGGGGCCGGCACTGAAGCTTTCTTT

v_gene: TRBV7-2
d_gene: .
j_gene: TRBJ1-2
abundance: .
CDR3aa: CASSLGTAYGYTF
CDR3nt: TGTGCCAGCAGCTTAGGGACAGCATATGGCTACACCTTC

v_gene: TRBV18
d_gene: .
j_gene: TRBJ1-1
abundance: .
CDR3aa: CASSPGTNTEAFF
CDR3nt: TGTGCCAGCTCACCTGGGACTAACACTGAAGCTTTCTTT

v_gene: TRBV12-3/TRBV12-4
d_gene: .
j_gene: TRBJ2-2
abundance: .
CDR3aa: CASRQGNTGELFF
CDR3nt: TGTGCCAGCAGGCAGGGGAACACCGGGGAGCTGTTTTTT

v_gene: TRBV2
d_gene: .
j_gene: TRBJ2-7
abundance: .
CDR3aa: CASSPQAEQYF
CDR3nt: TGTGCCAGCAGTCCCCAGGCCGAGCAGTACTTC

v_gene: TRBV28
d_gene: TRBD1
j_gene: TRBJ1-2
abundance: .
CDR3aa: CASSTMGGDRGGYTF
CDR3nt: TGTGCCAGCAGTACCATGGGGGGGGACAGGGGTGGCTACACCTTC

v_gene: TRBV3-1/TRBV3-2
d_gene: TRBD2
j_gene: TRBJ2-1
abundance: .
CDR3aa: CASSSAGGPYNEQFF
CDR3nt: TGTGCCAGCAGCTCAGCGGGGGGGCCCTACAATGAGCAGTTCTTC

v_gene: TRBV2
d_gene: TRBD2
j_gene: TRBJ2-7
abundance: .
CDR3aa: CASSGLAGVYEQYF
CDR3nt: TGTGCCAGCAGTGGCCTAGCGGGGGTCTACGAGCAGTACTTC

v_gene: TRBV2
d_gene: TRBD1
j_gene: TRBJ1-1
abundance: .
CDR3aa: CASRRRTGLGTEAFF
CDR3nt: TGTGCCAGCAGAAGAAGGACAGGGTTGGGCACTGAAGCTTTCTTT

v_gene: TRBV7-2
d_gene: .
j_gene: TRBJ2-7
abundance: .
CDR3aa: CASSLSGSYEQYF
CDR3nt: TGTGCCAGCAGCTTAAGCGGAAGTTACGAGCAGTACTTC

v_gene: TRBV4-3
d_gene: .
j_gene: TRBJ2-7
abundance: .
CDR3aa: CASSQALYGQGGDEQYF
CDR3nt: TGCGCCAGCAGCCAAGCGTTGTACGGGCAGGGCGGCGACGAGCAGTACTTC

v_gene: TRBV9
d_gene: .
j_gene: TRBJ1-5
abundance: .
CDR3aa: CASSVEGAVSQPQHF
CDR3nt: TGTGCCAGCAGCGTAGAAGGGGCGGTGAGTCAGCCCCAGCATTTT

v_gene: TRBV3-1/TRBV3-2
d_gene: .
j_gene: TRBJ1-2
abundance: .
CDR3aa: CASSQDTTVSYGYTF
CDR3nt: TGTGCCAGCAGCCAAGATACGACAGTCAGCTATGGCTACACCTTC

v_gene: TRBV29-1
d_gene: TRBD1
j_gene: TRBJ2-7
abundance: .
CDR3aa: CSVGTEYEQYF
CDR3nt: TGCAGCGTCGGGACAGAATACGAGCAGTACTTC

v_gene: TRBV28
d_gene: TRBD2
j_gene: TRBJ2-7
abundance: .
CDR3aa: CASTPLAGGGYF
CDR3nt: TGTGCCAGCACCCCGCTAGCGGGAGGTGGGTACTTC

v_gene: TRBV9
d_gene: TRBD2
j_gene: TRBJ2-1
abundance: .
CDR3aa: CASSGGSGGYNEQFF
CDR3nt: TGTGCCAGCAGCGGAGGGAGCGGGGGCTACAATGAGCAGTTCTTC